This note documents a single TCR beta chain sequence. Its antigen is not known. This sequence may be a read error, since a much larger clone differs from it by one base. Unique-molecular-identifier-tagged TCR beta cDNA libraries were used. TCRdb re-analysed the PCR reads in MiXCR, keeping a single row per CDR3 protein. The sample has around 400,000 distinct CDR3 sequences, 35% to 45% seen once. This entry belongs to a study of post-analysis software for immune sequencing data. The wider study: Relapsing-remitting, secondary progressive and progressive-relapsing multiple sclerosis were all included among the disease courses. Whole-study findings and limits: Normalized Chao1 diversity was significantly lower in multiple sclerosis patients than in controls. Compared with controls, patients had more of 4 to 6 TRBV segments, including TRBV5-6, TRBV5-1 and TRBV20-1. When the samples were clustered directly with F measure, those that had been prepared in the same batch showed strong co-clustering.

The CDR3 consists of 15 residues. From germline, CDR1 is ENHRY and CDR2 SYGVKD. The sample was blood. This TCR derives from a girl under 10 years old with multiple sclerosis. J is TRBJ2-3 and V is TRBV10-3, with D possibly TRBD2 on 5 matching bases. Here the CDR3 reads CAISESEVFTDAQYF. The CDR3 DNA follows: TGTGCCATCAGTGAGTCGGAGGTCTTCACAGATGCGCAGTATTTT.